This T cell receptor beta chain originates from a study of blood T cell repertoires in COVID-19. Study summary: The United States, Italy and Spain supplied acute and convalescent COVID-19 samples.

This table comes from immunoSEQ multiplex PCR, and its TCRdb copy is limited to in-frame clones, with some not included. The sample holds about 20,000 clones, 91% seen once. This CDR3 has 15 amino acids. Germline CDR1 and CDR2: SGHRS and YFSETQ. Trimming cost V 1 base and J 4 bases, with 14 bases left between them. The sequence came from a human donor in a cohort sampled during active COVID-19. The chain recombines TRBV5-1 with TRBJ1-1; maybe TRBD1 (6 bases). Sequenced sample: peripheral blood. CDR3 loop: CASSLRGGQSTEAFF. DNA of the CDR3: TGCGCCAGCAGCTTGAGGGGGGGGCAGTCCACTGAAGCTTTCTTT.